A single sample gave rise to the 14 T cell receptor beta chains below, sequenced in a study of blood T cell repertoires in COVID-19 (dated by TCRdb to 2018 to 2021). The library came from the immunoSEQ multiplex PCR assay. TCRdb obtained this table from immuneACCESS and retained in-frame rearrangements with V and J assigned. These tables miss some clones; where compared with another copy, unresolved V genes account for less than half of the shortfall, and the remainder is unexplained. Recorded for this sample are tens of thousands of clones; about 83% of them occurred a single time. 6% to 6.5% of the sample belongs to the ten largest clones. The sample comprised peripheral blood. The receptor set was obtained from an elderly woman with acute or convalescent COVID-19.

This clone was picked up a small number of times. This chain joins TRBV12-3 or TRBV12-4 and TRBJ1-1; possible D gene TRBD1, 5 bases. With 5 bases removed from V and 0 bases from J, the gap between germline ends came to 7 bases. This CDR3 is built from 13 residues. CDR3 in amino acids: CASSRTLNTEAFF. CDR3 bases: TGTGCCAGCAGTCGGACATTGAACACTGAAGCTTTCTTT.

This clone appeared a few times. CDR3 sequence (DNA): TGTGCCAGCAGCAAAGTTGGCAGGGGGCGAGAAAAACTGTTTTTT. Its protein product is CASSKVGRGREKLFF. The chain couples TRBV21-1 to TRBJ1-4; the DNA was not compared with TRBD1, the D call given in the table. TRBV21-1 is a documented pseudogene. The CDR3 covers 15 residues.

The CDR3 is CASSLGLAEPYEQYF. The CDR3, as DNA: TGCGCCAGCAGCTTGGGACTAGCGGAACCCTACGAGCAGTACTTC. J is TRBJ2-7 and V is TRBV5-1; TRBD2 matches 9 bases. The CDR3 covers 15 residues. The germline V gene has CDR1 SGHRS and CDR2 YFSETQ. Trimming took 0 bases from V and 2 from J; bases not matched to a gene: 3. Looking up the rest from reference TRBV5-1 and TRBJ2-7 gives the full variable domain: KAGVTQTPRYLIKTRGQQVTLSCSPISGHRSVSWYQQTPGQGLQFLFEYFSETQRNKGNFPGRFSGRQFSNSRSEMNVSTLELGDSALYLCASSLGLAEPYEQYFGPGTRLTVT.

This sequence joins TRBV6-5 and TRBJ2-1; TRBD1 matches at 8 bases. The CDR3 consists of 14 residues. The junction had 5 bases not matched to a gene; V was cut back by 7 bases and J by 3 bases. Looked up from germline, CDR1 is MNHEY and CDR2 is SVGAGI. CDR3 DNA sequence: TGTGCCAGCACCCCCGGACAGGGCTACAATGAGCAGTTCTTC. It is translated as CASTPGQGYNEQFF.

This clone was found a few times. V usage is TRBV7-9 and J usage is TRBJ1-5; D is ambiguous. Trimming left V 5 bases short and J 2 bases short, with 4 bases between. The germline V gene has CDR1 SEHNR and CDR2 FQNEAQ (reference sequence). CDR3 length: 12 residues. CDR3 DNA: TGTGCCAGCAGCCTCGGCAATCAGCCCCAGCATTTT. It encodes CASSLGNQPQHF. The full variable domain, its missing parts supplied by reference TRBV7-9 and TRBJ1-5, is DTGVSQNPRHKITKRGQNVTFRCDPISEHNRLYWYRQTLGQGPEFLTYFQNEAQLEKSRLLSDRFSAERPKGSFSTLEIQRTEQGDSAMYLCASSLGNQPQHFGDGTRLSIL.

The chain has TRBV6-1 and TRBJ1-4; 8 bases match TRBD1. Per germline, CDR1 MNHNS and CDR2 SASEGT. This CDR3 spans 16 amino acids. With 1 base clipped from V and 7 bases from J, the junction kept 8 bases outside the gene matches. The CDR3 nucleotides read TGTGCCAGCAGTGAAGAAGGGACAGGACTGGGTGAAAAACTGTTTTTT. This translates into CASSEEGTGLGEKLFF.

The chain recombines TRBV19 with TRBJ2-3; D unresolved. Germline-derived CDR1 and CDR2 are LNHDA and SQIVND (reference sequence). Trimming removed 3 bases at V and 3 bases at J, with 10 bases between. The CDR3 runs 14 residues. The CDR3 DNA follows: TGTGCCAGTAGTATTAACAGCTTAACAGATACGCAGTATTTT. This sequence encodes CASSINSLTDTQYF.

The genes are TRBV6-5 and TRBJ2-7, with D maybe TRBD1 (6 bases). Germline loops: CDR1 MNHEY, CDR2 SVGAGI. The V and J ends lost 10 bases and 5 bases respectively, with 21 bases between them. The CDR3 extends over 14 amino acids. CDR3 region: CATRSDRPPHEQYF. The CDR3 region has the DNA TGTGCCACCCGGTCCGACAGGCCGCCTCACGAGCAGTACTTC.

In this sample, this clone turned up a few times. The chain employs TRBV30 and TRBJ1-4; TRBD1 might be the D (5 bases). Per the germline V gene, CDR1 is GTSNPN and CDR2 is SVGIG (reference sequence). V shed 8 bases and J shed 4 bases, with 14 bases lying between them. CDR3 length: 13 amino acids. In DNA, the CDR3 is TGTGCCCGCCGGGACTCACGTAATGAAAAACTGTTTTTT. It translates to CARRDSRNEKLFF.

The gene calls are TRBV6-5 and TRBJ1-4, with 8 nucleotides matching TRBD1. This CDR3 is 16 amino acids long. Germline V lookup: CDR1 MNHEY, CDR2 SVGAGI. With V trimmed by 4 bases and J by 8 bases, 12 bases remained unmatched. CDR3 sequence: CASSWEPQGAQEKLFF. CDR3 DNA sequence: TGTGCCAGCAGTTGGGAGCCTCAGGGGGCGCAGGAAAAACTGTTTTTT.

J is TRBJ1-6 and V is TRBV2, with D tentatively TRBD1 (6 bases). Germline V gene data show CDR1 as SNHLY and CDR2 as FYNNEI. This CDR3 has 13 residues. With 10 bases removed from V and 4 bases from J, the gap between germline ends came to 11 bases. CDR3 nucleotide sequence: TGTGCCATTTCGGACAGTTATAATTCACCCCTCCACTTT. Its protein is CAISDSYNSPLHF.

The V gene is TRBV6-5, the J gene TRBJ1-6; maybe TRBD1 (6 bases). Trimming shortened V by 6 bases and J by 7 bases, and 13 bases separated the two germline ends. CDR1 is MNHEY, CDR2 SVGAGI, per germline. CDR3 length: 14 amino acids. The CDR3 sequence is CASRFTGSNSPLHF. The CDR3, as DNA: TGTGCCAGCAGATTCACAGGGAGCAATTCACCCCTCCACTTT.

The rearrangement uses TRBV5-4 and TRBJ1-2, with D uncertain. CDR3 size: 15 residues. Deletions cut 3 bases from V and 3 bases from J, with 15 bases between. From germline, CDR1 is SGHNT and CDR2 YYREEE (reference sequence). CDR3 amino acids: CASSSQNRDHYGYTF. CDR3 in DNA: TGTGCCAGCAGCTCCCAAAACAGAGACCACTATGGCTACACCTTC.

The CDR3, as DNA: TGTGCCAGCTCATCCGGGACAGGGGTTTCCTACGAGCAGTACTTC. Translation: CASSSGTGVSYEQYF. This chain joins TRBV18 and TRBJ2-7; 10 bases fit TRBD1. The CDR3 totals 15 residues. Germline assignment: CDR1 KGHSH and CDR2 LQKENI. V lost 5 bases to trimming and J lost 1 base; unmatched junction nucleotides: 5. The variable domain in full, with the rest retrieved from reference TRBV18 and TRBJ2-7, is NAGVMQNPRHLVRRRGQEARLRCSPMKGHSHVYWYRQLPEEGLKFMVYLQKENIIDESGMPKERFSAEFPKEGPSILRIQQVVRGDSAAYFCASSSGTGVSYEQYFGPGTRLTVT.